This T cell receptor (beta chain) was recorded in a study of blood T cell repertoires in COVID-19. The overall study: Acute and convalescent COVID-19 specimens originated in the United States, Italy and Spain.

Sequenced by immunoSEQ multiplex PCR; TCRdb stores in-frame clones only, minus some. The sample carries approximately 440,000 clones, about 90% recorded once. Germline CDR1 SGHRS, CDR2 YFSETQ. This CDR3 spans 15 amino acids. V lost 1 base and J lost 2; bases outside the gene matches: 4. Study members were between about 18 and 89 years old and lived in 25 or so US regions. The specimen was PBMCs or T cells enriched from blood (not recorded which). This receptor was identified in a man aged 18 to 29 who had recovered from COVID-19. The chain joins TRBV5-1 to TRBJ2-3; 7 bases align to TRBD2. CDR3 protein: CASSLLRENTDTQYF. For the CDR3, the DNA is TGCGCCAGCAGCTTGTTGCGGGAGAACACAGATACGCAGTATTTT.